Below are 12 T cell receptor beta chains sequenced from a single sample in a study of blood T cell repertoires in COVID-19. Sequencing was performed with immunoSEQ multiplex PCR; in TCRdb, only in-frame clones are kept and a portion is missing. In the table there are fewer than 25,000 clones, 80% to 90% of which are singletons. What was sequenced was peripheral blood. The receptors shown here come from a man in his 70s with acute or convalescent COVID-19.

The chain has TRBV5-1 and TRBJ2-3; D possibly corresponds to TRBD1 (7 bases). Trimming removed 6 bases at V and 2 bases at J, with 13 bases between. The CDR3 extends over 14 amino acids. Germline V gene lookup returns CDR1 SGHRS and CDR2 YFSETQ. The CDR3: CASTPRGDTDTQYF. Written as DNA, the CDR3 is TGCGCCAGCACCCCCAGGGGGGACACAGATACGCAGTATTTT. Filled out from reference TRBV5-1 and TRBJ2-3, the complete variable domain reads KAGVTQTPRYLIKTRGQQVTLSCSPISGHRSVSWYQQTPGQGLQFLFEYFSETQRNKGNFPGRFSGRQFSNSRSEMNVSTLELGDSALYLCASTPRGDTDTQYFGPGTRLTVL.

The V gene is TRBV6-5, the J gene TRBJ2-7; D is possibly TRBD1 (6 bases). Trimming took 7 bases from V and 4 from J, leaving 8 bases between them. CDR1 is MNHEY, CDR2 SVGAGI, per germline. The CDR3 is 11 residues long. Written as DNA, the CDR3 is TGTGCCAGCACTAGGGGGTACGAGCAGTACTTC. Translation gives CASTRGYEQYF.

This clone has just one count. V usage is TRBV5-6 and J usage is TRBJ1-6, with 10 bases matching TRBD1. This CDR3 is 15 amino acids long. Germline V CDR1 and CDR2: SGHDT, YYEEEE. J was trimmed by 10 bases and V by 2 bases; bases with no gene match: 6. The CDR3 sequence: CASSFGMTGGSPLHF. CDR3 nucleotides: TGTGCCAGCAGCTTCGGGATGACAGGGGGCTCACCCCTCCACTTT.

This clone was seen a few times. J is TRBJ1-4 and V is TRBV6-5; 8 nucleotides align to TRBD1. There are 14 residues in the CDR3. The J segment lost 10 bases and the V segment lost 0 bases, leaving 4 bases of the junction unmatched. Germline CDR1 MNHEY, CDR2 SVGAGI. As DNA, the CDR3 is TGTGCCAGCAGTTACTCAGGACAGGGTCGAAAACTGTTTTTT. Amino acid sequence: CASSYSGQGRKLFF.

The chain uses TRBV7-9 and TRBJ1-5; TRBD1 is a possible D gene (5 bases). This CDR3 has 17 residues. Germline V lookup: CDR1 SEHNR, CDR2 FQNEAQ (reference sequence). Trimming took off 1 base at V and 4 bases at J, with 17 bases between the two ends. The CDR3: CASSLELGGGANQPQHF. In nucleotides, the CDR3 is TGTGCCAGCAGCTTAGAACTGGGAGGAGGGGCTAATCAGCCCCAGCATTTT.

The genes are TRBV15 and TRBJ2-5; perhaps TRBD1 as D (6 bases). The CDR3 loop spans 14 amino acids. Germline-derived CDR1 and CDR2 are LNHNV and YYDKDF (reference sequence). V was shortened by 1 base and J by 5 bases, with 11 bases between the two germline ends. The CDR3 nucleotides are TGTGCCACCAGCAGAGGCAGGGGAAGGGAGACCCAGTACTTC. The encoded protein is CATSRGRGRETQYF.

V and J are TRBV28 and TRBJ1-1, with D unclear. Germline CDR1 is MDHEN and CDR2 is SYDVKM. The CDR3 has 13 amino acids. V gave up 3 bases and J gave up 5 bases, with 10 bases separating them. The CDR3 reads CASSLERGTEAFF. DNA of the CDR3: TGTGCCAGCAGTTTGGAGAGAGGGACTGAAGCTTTCTTT.

The V and J genes are TRBV7-9 and TRBJ2-7; D not certain. This CDR3 contains 15 residues. Germline assignment: CDR1 SEHNR and CDR2 FQNEAQ (reference sequence). Between the trimmed V and J ends, which lost 5 bases and 4 bases, there was a span of 18 bases. This CDR3 is CASSGSGSPLYEQYF. The CDR3 nucleotides read TGTGCCAGCAGCGGATCAGGTAGTCCCCTTTACGAGCAGTACTTC.

The rearrangement links TRBV10-3 to TRBJ1-5, with 7 positions matching TRBD1. CDR1 ENHRY and CDR2 SYGVKD come from the germline V gene. CDR3 size: 13 residues. J gave up 7 bases and V 6 bases, and 6 bases lay outside the gene matches. CDR3 sequence reads: CAISDRVEQPQHF. The CDR3 DNA follows: TGTGCCATCAGCGACAGGGTCGAGCAGCCCCAGCATTTT.

V and J are TRBV24-1 and TRBJ1-5; 11 bases are shared with TRBD1. With V trimmed by 5 bases and J by 6 bases, 5 bases remained unmatched. This CDR3 has 15 residues. Looked up from germline, CDR1 is KGHDR and CDR2 is SFDVKD. CDR3 in amino acids: CATSAGTGGFQPQHF. Here the CDR3 DNA reads TGTGCCACCAGTGCGGGGACAGGGGGTTTTCAGCCCCAGCATTTT.

V is TRBV24-1 and J is TRBJ2-1, with 7 bases lining up with TRBD1. Germline CDR1 is KGHDR and CDR2 is SFDVKD. The J segment lost 3 bases and the V segment lost 2 bases, leaving 12 bases of the junction unmatched. The length of the CDR3 is 18 residues. The CDR3 region has the DNA TGTGCCACCAGTGATTACAGGGGCCAGACAGGATACTACAATGAGCAGTTCTTC. It yields the protein CATSDYRGQTGYYNEQFF.

The chain carries TRBV5-4 and TRBJ1-6, with a weak D call TRBD1 (5 bases). The CDR3 is 14 residues long. The germline V gene encodes CDR1 SGHNT and CDR2 YYREEE (reference sequence). Trimming stripped 2 bases from V and 6 bases from J, with 9 bases between. The CDR3 DNA is TGTGCCAGCAGCTTCAGGGAGGTTAATTCACCCCTCCACTTT. This sequence encodes CASSFREVNSPLHF.